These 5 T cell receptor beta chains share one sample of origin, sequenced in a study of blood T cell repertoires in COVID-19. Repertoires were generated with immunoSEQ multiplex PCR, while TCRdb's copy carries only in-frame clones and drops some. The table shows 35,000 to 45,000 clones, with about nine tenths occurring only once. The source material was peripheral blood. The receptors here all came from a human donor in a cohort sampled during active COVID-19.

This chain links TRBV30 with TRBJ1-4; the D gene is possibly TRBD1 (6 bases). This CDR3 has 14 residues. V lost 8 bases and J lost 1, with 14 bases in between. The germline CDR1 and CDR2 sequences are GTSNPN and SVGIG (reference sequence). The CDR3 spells CAGGRGVTNEKLFF. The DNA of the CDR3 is TGTGCCGGAGGGAGGGGGGTAACTAATGAAAAACTGTTTTTT.

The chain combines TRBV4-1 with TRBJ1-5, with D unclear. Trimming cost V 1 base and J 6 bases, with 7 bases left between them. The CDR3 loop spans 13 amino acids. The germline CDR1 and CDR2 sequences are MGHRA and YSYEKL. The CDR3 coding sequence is TGCGCCAGCAGCCAAGGGTTCGGTCAGCCCCAGCATTTT. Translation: CASSQGFGQPQHF.

DNA for the CDR3: TGTGCCAGCGTAGAGCGGGGGCGCACAGATACGCAGTATTTT. It specifies CASVERGRTDTQYF. The genes are TRBV6-5 and TRBJ2-3; TRBD2 matches at 8 bases. V lost 8 bases to trimming and J lost 1 base; unmatched junction nucleotides: 5. The germline gives CDR1 MNHEY, CDR2 SVGAGI. The CDR3 runs 14 residues.

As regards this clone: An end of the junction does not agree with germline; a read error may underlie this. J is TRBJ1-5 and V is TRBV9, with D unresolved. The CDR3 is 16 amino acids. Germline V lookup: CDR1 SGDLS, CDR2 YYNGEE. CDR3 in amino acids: CASSREGLSSYQPQHF. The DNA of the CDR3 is TGTGCCAGCAGCCGCGAAGGACTCAGTAGCTATCAGCCCCAGCATTTT.

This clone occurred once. CDR3 sequence: CASSPTGRNTEAFF. DNA of the CDR3: TGTGCCAGCTCTCCGACAGGGCGGAACACTGAAGCTTTCTTT. The chain links TRBV18 to TRBJ1-1; TRBD1 agrees at 7 bases. From germline, CDR1 is KGHSH and CDR2 LQKENI. V lost 6 bases, J lost 1 base, and 5 bases stayed unmatched. CDR3 length: 14 amino acids.